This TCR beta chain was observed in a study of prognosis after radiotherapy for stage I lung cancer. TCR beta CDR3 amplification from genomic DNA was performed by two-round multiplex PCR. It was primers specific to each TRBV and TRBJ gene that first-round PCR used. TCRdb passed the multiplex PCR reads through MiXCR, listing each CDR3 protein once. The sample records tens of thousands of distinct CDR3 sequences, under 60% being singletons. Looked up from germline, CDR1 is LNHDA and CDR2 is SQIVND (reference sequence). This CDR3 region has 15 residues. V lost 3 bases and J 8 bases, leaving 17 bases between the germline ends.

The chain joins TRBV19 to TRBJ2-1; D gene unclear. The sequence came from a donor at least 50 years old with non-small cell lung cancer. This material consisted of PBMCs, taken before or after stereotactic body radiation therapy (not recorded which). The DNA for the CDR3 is TGTGCCAGTAGTATTGGCCTCGAACTTGGATATGAGCAGTTCTTC. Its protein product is CASSIGLELGYEQFF.